Sequencing of this T cell receptor (beta chain) was carried out in a study of shared clonotypes between healthy human individuals. Study information: The cohort comprised two women and a few men. Their ages spanned 18 to 49 years. Study-level results: The study generally estimated greater richness for naive than memory subsets.

Sorted-subset replicate PCR reactions contained around 220 ng DNA, corresponding to roughly 29,000 T cell genomes. In the authors' workflow: With immunoSEQ giving junction-only sequences and no quality scores, filtering differed. Generated by immunoSEQ multiplex PCR, the TCRdb table keeps only in-frame clones and is missing some. The V and J calls and clone size are taken from that table; D and trimming were inferred from the DNA. The sample lists some 2.4 million clones, over 85% seen once, with about 0.38% in the top ten. In germline, CDR1 is SNHLY, CDR2 FYNNEI. CDR3 length: 13 residues. V was pared by 4 bases and J by 6 bases, with 13 bases between. Of note for this clone: Its antigen is unknown. The same CDR3 can be traced to other DNA sequences in this sample.

The source is a man aged 18 to 29 in good health. Some clones in this sample may be carry-over from other donors' samples. The sequencing input was naive CD4+ T cells from PBMCs. The sample's subset: CD45RA+ positively selected. J is TRBJ2-7 and V is TRBV2; D is possibly TRBD1 (5 bases). The CDR3 DNA sequence: TGTGCCAGCAGTGCGCAAGGGGCCGGCGAGCAGTACTTC. It translates to CASSAQGAGEQYF.